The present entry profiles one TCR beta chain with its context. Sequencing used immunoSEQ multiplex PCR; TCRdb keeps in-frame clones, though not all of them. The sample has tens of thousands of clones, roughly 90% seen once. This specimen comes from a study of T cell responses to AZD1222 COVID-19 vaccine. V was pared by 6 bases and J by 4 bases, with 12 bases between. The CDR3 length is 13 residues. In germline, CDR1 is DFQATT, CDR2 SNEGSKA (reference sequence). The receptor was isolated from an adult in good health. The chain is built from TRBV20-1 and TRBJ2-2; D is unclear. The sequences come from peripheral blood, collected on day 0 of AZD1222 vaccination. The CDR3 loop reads CSASKRSTGELFF. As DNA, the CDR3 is TGCAGTGCGAGTAAGAGGAGCACCGGGGAGCTGTTTTTT.